The clone carrying this TCR beta chain appeared once. Its specificity is unknown. The V end lost 8 bases, the J end lost 5 bases, and 19 bases lay between the germline ends. The CDR3 loop spans 14 amino acids. Germline loops: CDR1 DFQATT, CDR2 SNEGSKA (reference sequence). The authors incorporated unique molecular identifiers into the TCR beta cDNA libraries. T cells, roughly 0.9 to 11 million of them, yielded a few hundred thousand cDNA molecules. TCRdb recomputed calls from the PCR reads with MiXCR, one row per CDR3 protein. The table records hundreds of thousands of distinct CDR3 sequences, around 50% of them present only once. This sample was included in a study of post-analysis software for immune sequencing data. On the study more broadly: The disease courses spanned relapsing-remitting, secondary progressive and progressive-relapsing forms of multiple sclerosis.

Study observations and caveats: F-measure co-clustering was strong for batch-matched samples. Included in a set of 5 or 6 TRBV segments more frequent in patients than controls were TRBV5-6, TRBV5-1 and TRBV20-1. Multiple sclerosis patients showed significantly lower normalized Chao1 diversity than controls did.

Sample: blood. The receptor comes from a girl aged 5-17 years with multiple sclerosis. The rearrangement uses TRBV20-1 and TRBJ2-1; D remains unclear. CDR3: CSSLKDSLNNEQFF. The CDR3 DNA is TGCAGTTCCCTGAAAGACTCCCTAAACAATGAGCAGTTCTTC.